This is a list of T cell receptor beta chains from one sample in a study of blood T cell repertoires in COVID-19. Measured with immunoSEQ multiplex PCR; TCRdb has only the in-frame clones, and not every one. The sample includes fewer than 450,000 clones, 88% seen only once; the top ten take over 9.5%. Sequencing input: peripheral blood. The source is a woman aged 45-60 years with COVID-19, enrolled during active disease. The CDR3 runs from the conserved cysteine through the conserved F or W. D genes are given only for firm matches. Clone size, where shown, is once, few, many, or a class for clones that have expanded.

d_call,j_call,clone_size,v_call,cdr3_aa,cdr3_nt
.,TRBJ1-2,.,TRBV5-1,CASSLQDPYGYTF,TGCGCCAGCAGCCTACAGGACCCCTATGGCTACACCTTC
TRBD1,TRBJ1-2,few,TRBV5-1,CASSLGGTAQHYGYTF,TGCGCCAGCAGCTTGGGCGGGACAGCTCAGCACTATGGCTACACCTTC
TRBD1,TRBJ2-5,.,TRBV19,CASSRTGGETQYF,TGTGCCAGTAGTCGGACAGGGGGAGAGACCCAGTACTTC
.,TRBJ1-2,.,TRBV12-3/TRBV12-4,CASSPDSLYGYTF,TGTGCCAGCAGCCCCGACTCCCTCTATGGCTACACCTTC
.,TRBJ2-7,.,TRBV4-1,CASSQAVTYEQYF,TGCGCCAGCAGCCAAGCGGTTACCTACGAGCAGTACTTC
TRBD1,TRBJ2-7,.,TRBV6-5,CASTQGDEQYF,TGTGCCAGCACCCAGGGGGACGAGCAGTACTTC
.,TRBJ2-3,.,TRBV30,CAWSVLARSTDTQYF,TGTGCCTGGAGTGTACTGGCGCGGAGCACAGATACGCAGTATTTT
TRBD2,TRBJ2-1,.,TRBV4-2,CASSPMGVRGGLGDEQFF,TGTGCCAGCAGCCCCATGGGTGTCCGGGGGGGATTAGGCGATGAGCAGTTCTTC
.,TRBJ1-4,.,TRBV5-4,CASSLWAGNGKLFF,TGTGCCAGCAGCTTGTGGGCAGGGAACGGAAAACTGTTTTTT
TRBD1,TRBJ2-3,few,TRBV28,CASSSPTGSTDTQYF,TGTGCCAGCAGTTCTCCGACAGGGAGCACAGATACGCAGTATTTT
.,TRBJ2-1,.,TRBV19,CASSLGLSPEQFF,TGTGCCAGTAGTCTCGGACTATCGCCTGAGCAGTTCTTC
TRBD1,TRBJ1-2,.,TRBV6-5,CASSFQGEDGYTF,TGTGCCAGCAGTTTTCAGGGGGAGGATGGCTACACCTTC
.,TRBJ2-1,.,TRBV5-4,CASSLGQGGNEQFF,TGTGCCAGCAGCTTGGGACAGGGAGGAAATGAGCAGTTCTTC
.,TRBJ1-1,.,TRBV6-5,CASLGGFTNTEAFF,TGTGCCAGTTTAGGGGGATTTACTAACACTGAAGCTTTCTTT
TRBD1,TRBJ1-4,.,TRBV30,CAWGTGGPNEKLFF,TGTGCCTGGGGGACAGGGGGCCCGAATGAAAAACTGTTTTTT
.,TRBJ1-1,.,TRBV5-1,CASSFGRDTKGNTEAFF,TGCGCCAGCAGCTTTGGAAGGGACACCAAGGGAAACACTGAAGCTTTCTTT
.,TRBJ1-6,.,TRBV12-2,CASRLARKIQGGASSPLHF,TGTGCAAGTCGCTTAGCGAGGAAAATACAGGGGGGGGCCAGCTCACCCCTCCACTTT
TRBD2,TRBJ2-7,.,TRBV6-5,CASGTRNEQYF,TGTGCATCCGGGACTAGGAACGAGCAGTACTTC
.,TRBJ2-7,.,TRBV18,CASSPRGMGYEQYF,TGTGCCAGCTCGCCGAGGGGGATGGGCTACGAGCAGTACTTC
.,TRBJ1-1,.,TRBV5-1,CASSSGHSGTEAFF,TGCGCCAGCAGCTCTGGCCATTCGGGTACTGAAGCTTTCTTT
.,TRBJ1-4,once,TRBV2,CARSVGGPPNEKLFF,TGTGCCAGAAGTGTAGGGGGACCTCCCAATGAAAAACTGTTTTTT
TRBD1,TRBJ2-3,.,TRBV24-1,CATSDSTSDRVTQYF,TGTGCCACCAGTGATTCCACATCAGACAGGGTCACGCAGTATTTT
.,TRBJ2-5,.,TRBV11-3,CASSLEGGRLGAETQYF,TGTGCCAGCAGCTTAGAGGGGGGGCGTTTAGGGGCGGAGACCCAGTACTTC
TRBD2,TRBJ2-1,.,TRBV11-2,CASSPPHGGAEGEQFF,TGTGCCAGCAGCCCTCCCCACGGGGGGGCCGAAGGTGAGCAGTTCTTC
TRBD1,TRBJ1-3,.,TRBV7-8,CASSAKDRASGDSGNTIYF,TGTGCCAGCAGCGCAAAGGACAGGGCATCTGGGGACTCTGGAAACACCATATATTTT
TRBD1,TRBJ1-2,.,TRBV7-2,CASSSGTEYGYTF,TGTGCCAGCAGCTCAGGGACAGAGTATGGCTACACCTTC
.,TRBJ1-2,.,TRBV5-6,CASSFGQSRLYYGYTF,TGTGCCAGCAGCTTTGGTCAGAGCCGACTATACTATGGCTACACCTTC
TRBD1,TRBJ1-2,.,TRBV6-5,CASSRTGNQYGYTF,TGTGCCAGCAGTAGGACAGGGAATCAATATGGCTACACCTTC
.,TRBJ2-7,.,TRBV11-1,CASSLGATEQYF,TGTGCCAGCAGCTTAGGGGCAACCGAGCAGTACTTC
.,TRBJ2-7,.,TRBV6-6,CASSYSNAPGQYEQYF,TGTGCCAGCAGTTACTCGAATGCCCCGGGTCAGTACGAGCAGTACTTC
.,TRBJ2-7,.,TRBV5-6,CASSLTSYEQYF,TGTGCCAGCAGCCTAACTTCGTACGAGCAGTACTTC
TRBD1,TRBJ2-5,.,TRBV24-1,CATSDLDRGVETQYF,TGTGCCACCAGTGATTTGGACAGGGGGGTGGAGACCCAGTACTTC
TRBD1,TRBJ1-2,.,TRBV5-4,CASSAGQDRVGYTF,TGTGCCAGTAGCGCGGGACAGGATAGGGTTGGCTACACCTTC
.,TRBJ1-2,.,TRBV25-1,CASSGLAILGLTDGYTF,TGTGCCAGCAGTGGCCTGGCAATCTTGGGACTTACCGATGGCTACACCTTC
TRBD2,TRBJ2-5,.,TRBV24-1,CATSDLVAGLQETQYF,TGTGCCACCAGTGATTTGGTAGCGGGGCTACAAGAGACCCAGTACTTC
TRBD1,TRBJ2-1,.,TRBV5-5,CASIRGTVPYEQFF,TGTGCCAGCATCCGAGGGACAGTTCCCTATGAGCAGTTCTTC
.,TRBJ2-1,.,TRBV11-3,CASSLVADEQFF,TGTGCCAGCAGCTTAGTAGCGGATGAGCAGTTCTTC
TRBD1,TRBJ1-2,.,TRBV5-1,CASSPTGGIYGYTF,TGCGCCAGCAGCCCGACAGGGGGCATCTATGGCTACACCTTC
.,TRBJ1-4,.,TRBV28,CASSFYGQGGEKLFF,TGTGCCAGCAGTTTTTACGGGCAGGGAGGTGAAAAACTGTTTTTT
TRBD2,TRBJ2-7,.,TRBV9,CASSVVRGSGGPYEQYF,TGTGCCAGCAGCGTAGTTCGGGGGAGCGGGGGCCCCTACGAGCAGTACTTC
.,TRBJ1-5,.,TRBV10-3,CAISESSGEGPQHF,TGTGCCATCAGTGAGTCTTCCGGCGAGGGGCCCCAGCATTTT
.,TRBJ2-7,.,TRBV29-1,CSEGSDRFYEQYF,TGCAGCGAAGGGAGCGACAGGTTCTACGAGCAGTACTTC
.,TRBJ1-5,.,TRBV19,CASSIAHGGQVVSQHF,TGTGCCAGTAGTATCGCCCATGGGGGCCAGGTAGTGTCCCAGCATTTT
TRBD2,TRBJ2-1,.,TRBV29-1,CSVDPGLAHNEQFF,TGCAGCGTTGATCCGGGACTAGCCCACAATGAGCAGTTCTTC
TRBD1,TRBJ2-7,.,TRBV6-6,CASSYSGQSYEQYF,TGTGCCAGCAGTTACTCGGGACAGAGCTACGAGCAGTACTTC
TRBD2,TRBJ2-7,.,TRBV3-1/TRBV3-2,CASRGLGSYEQYF,TGTGCCAGCAGGGGACTAGGGAGCTACGAGCAGTACTTC
TRBD2,TRBJ2-3,once,TRBV5-1,CASSLGLAGDTSTDTQYF,TGCGCCAGCAGCTTGGGACTAGCGGGGGATACTAGCACAGATACGCAGTATTTT
TRBD2,TRBJ2-1,.,TRBV2,CASKGPAGAYNEQFF,TGTGCCAGCAAGGGCCCAGCGGGGGCCTACAATGAGCAGTTCTTC
.,TRBJ2-1,.,TRBV7-9,CASSLLFYNEQFF,TGTGCCAGCAGCTTATTATTCTACAATGAGCAGTTCTTC
.,TRBJ1-1,.,TRBV2,CASSVEGWAFF,TGTGCCAGCAGTGTGGAGGGGTGGGCTTTCTTT
TRBD1,TRBJ1-2,.,TRBV9,CASSTWGQGDPNYGYTF,TGTGCCAGCAGCACTTGGGGACAGGGGGACCCTAACTATGGCTACACCTTC
TRBD1,TRBJ2-2,.,TRBV28,CASSSRQGITGELFF,TGTGCCAGCAGTTCCCGACAGGGGATCACCGGGGAGCTGTTTTTT